This T cell receptor (beta chain) came from a study of blood T cell repertoires in COVID-19. Categorization into cohorts depended on clinical history that participants reported. Donors in Cohort 3 who had recovered were those with two negative PCRs, healthcare professional clearance, or resolution of their symptoms. This table comes from immunoSEQ multiplex PCR, and its TCRdb copy is limited to in-frame clones, with some not included. The table records over 250,000 clones, approximately 85% of them present only once. The ends lost 2 bases at V and 2 bases at J; junction bases unmatched: 3. The length of the CDR3 is 15 residues. CDR1 and CDR2 (germline): SGHTA, FQGTGA.

This TCR was recovered from a woman aged 25-40 years who had recovered from COVID-19. Specimen: PBMCs or T cells enriched from blood (not recorded which). This chain joins TRBV7-3 and TRBJ2-3; TRBD2 agrees at 8 bases. The CDR3, as DNA: TGTGCCAGCAGCTTATCGGGACTAGTCACAGATACGCAGTATTTT. This gives the protein CASSLSGLVTDTQYF.